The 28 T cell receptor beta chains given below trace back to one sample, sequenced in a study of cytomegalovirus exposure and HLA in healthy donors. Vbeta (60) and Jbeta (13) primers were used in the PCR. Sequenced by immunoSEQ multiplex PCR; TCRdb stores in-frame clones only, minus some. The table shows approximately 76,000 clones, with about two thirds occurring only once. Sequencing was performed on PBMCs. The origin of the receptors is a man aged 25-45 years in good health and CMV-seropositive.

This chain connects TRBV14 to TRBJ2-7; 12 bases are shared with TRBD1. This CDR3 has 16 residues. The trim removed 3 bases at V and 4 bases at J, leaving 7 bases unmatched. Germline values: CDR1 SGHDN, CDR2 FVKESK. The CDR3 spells CASSHRPGQGAYEQYF. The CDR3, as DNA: TGTGCCAGCAGCCATAGACCGGGACAGGGGGCTTACGAGCAGTACTTC.

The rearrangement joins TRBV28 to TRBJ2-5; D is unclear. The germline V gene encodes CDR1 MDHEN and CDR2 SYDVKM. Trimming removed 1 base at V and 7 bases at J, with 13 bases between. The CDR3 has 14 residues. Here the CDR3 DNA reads TGTGCCAGCAGTTTATCCTCCGGTCTCGGGACCCAGTACTTC. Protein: CASSLSSGLGTQYF.

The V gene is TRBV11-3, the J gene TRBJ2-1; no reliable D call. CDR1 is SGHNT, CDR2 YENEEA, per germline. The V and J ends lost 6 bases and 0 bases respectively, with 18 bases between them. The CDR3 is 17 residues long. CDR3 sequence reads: CASSYLRHFSSYNEQFF. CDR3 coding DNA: TGTGCCAGCAGTTATCTTCGACACTTCAGCTCCTACAATGAGCAGTTCTTC.

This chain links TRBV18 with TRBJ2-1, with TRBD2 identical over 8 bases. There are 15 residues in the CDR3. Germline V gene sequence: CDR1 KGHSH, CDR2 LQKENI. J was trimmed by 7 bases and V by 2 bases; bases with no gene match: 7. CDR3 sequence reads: CASSPTGGLRNEQFF. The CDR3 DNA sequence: TGTGCCAGCTCACCAACGGGGGGGCTGCGGAATGAGCAGTTCTTC.

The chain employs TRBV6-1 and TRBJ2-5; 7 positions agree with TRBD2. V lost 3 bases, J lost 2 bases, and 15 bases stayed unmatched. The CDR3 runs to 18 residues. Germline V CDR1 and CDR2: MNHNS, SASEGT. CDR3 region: CASSDQGLGGGIQETQYF. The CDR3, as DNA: TGTGCCAGCAGTGATCAAGGTTTGGGGGGGGGAATACAAGAGACCCAGTACTTC.

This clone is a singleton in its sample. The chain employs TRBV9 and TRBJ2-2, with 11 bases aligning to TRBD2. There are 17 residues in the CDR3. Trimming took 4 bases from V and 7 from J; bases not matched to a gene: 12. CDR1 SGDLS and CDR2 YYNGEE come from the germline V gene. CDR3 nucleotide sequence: TGTGCCAGCAGCATAGCGGGAGGGCCCCTAGGTTTCGGGGAGCTGTTTTTT. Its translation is CASSIAGGPLGFGELFF.

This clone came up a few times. CDR3 sequence: CASSEQGLVEQYF. The CDR3 nucleotides read TGTGCCAGCAGTGAACAGGGGTTAGTCGAGCAGTACTTC. The chain employs TRBV25-1 and TRBJ2-5, with D possibly being TRBD1 (6 bases). The DNA matches TRBJ2-7 better at its end, which makes the J call doubtful. CDR3 size: 13 residues. Germline V lookup: CDR1 MGHDK, CDR2 SYGVNS.

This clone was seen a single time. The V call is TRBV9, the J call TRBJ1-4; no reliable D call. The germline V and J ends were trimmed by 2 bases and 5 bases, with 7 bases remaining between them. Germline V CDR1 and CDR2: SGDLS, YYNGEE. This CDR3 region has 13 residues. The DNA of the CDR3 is TGTGCCAGCAGCGTCGCGGGAAATGAAAAACTGTTTTTT. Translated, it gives CASSVAGNEKLFF.

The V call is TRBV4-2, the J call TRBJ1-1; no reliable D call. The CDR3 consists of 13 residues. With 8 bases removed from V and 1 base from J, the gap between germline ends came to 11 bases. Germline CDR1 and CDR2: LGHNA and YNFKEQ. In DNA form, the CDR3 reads TGTGCCAGCCGGGTGGGAGGGAACACTGAAGCTTTCTTT. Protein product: CASRVGGNTEAFF.

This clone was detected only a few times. CDR3 nucleotides: TGTGCCAGTAGAAATGGACAGGGGAAGCAGCCCCAGCATTTT. Encoded protein: CASRNGQGKQPQHF. The rearrangement joins TRBV19 to TRBJ1-5; 9 bases are shared with TRBD1. Germline V gives CDR1 LNHDA, CDR2 SQIVND (reference sequence). With 6 bases clipped from V and 7 bases from J, the junction kept 7 bases outside the gene matches. This CDR3 is built from 14 residues. The full variable domain, rest sourced from reference TRBV19 and TRBJ1-5, is DGGITQSPKYLFRKEGQNVTLSCEQNLNHDAMYWYRQDPGQGLRLIYYSQIVNDFQKGDIAEGYSVSREKKESFPLTVTSAQKNPTAFYLCASRNGQGKQPQHFGDGTRLSIL.

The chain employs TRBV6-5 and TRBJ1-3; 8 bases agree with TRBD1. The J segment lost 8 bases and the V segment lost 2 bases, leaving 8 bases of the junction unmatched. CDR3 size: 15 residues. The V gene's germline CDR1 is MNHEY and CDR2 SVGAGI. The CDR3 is CASSYTGDRPDTIYF. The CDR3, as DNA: TGTGCCAGCAGTTACACTGGGGACAGGCCGGACACCATATATTTT.

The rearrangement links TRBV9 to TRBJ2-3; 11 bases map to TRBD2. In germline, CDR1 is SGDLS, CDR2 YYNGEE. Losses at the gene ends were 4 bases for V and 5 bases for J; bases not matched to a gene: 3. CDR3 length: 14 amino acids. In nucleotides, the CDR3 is TGTGCCAGCAGCCAACTAGCGGGAGTAGATACGCAGTATTTT. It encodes CASSQLAGVDTQYF.

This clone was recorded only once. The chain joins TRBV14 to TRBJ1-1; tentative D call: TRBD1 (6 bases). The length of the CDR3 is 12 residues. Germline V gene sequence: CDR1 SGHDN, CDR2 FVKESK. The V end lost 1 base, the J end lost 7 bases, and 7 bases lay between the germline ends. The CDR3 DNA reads TGTGCCAGCAGCCAAGGGACAGATGAAGCTTTCTTT. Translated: CASSQGTDEAFF.

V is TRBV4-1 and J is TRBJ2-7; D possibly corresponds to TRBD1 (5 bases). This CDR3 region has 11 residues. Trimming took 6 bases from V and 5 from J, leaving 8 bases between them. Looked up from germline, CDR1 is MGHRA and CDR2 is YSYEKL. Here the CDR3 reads CASRQGNEQYF. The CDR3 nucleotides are TGCGCCAGCAGGCAGGGAAACGAGCAGTACTTC.

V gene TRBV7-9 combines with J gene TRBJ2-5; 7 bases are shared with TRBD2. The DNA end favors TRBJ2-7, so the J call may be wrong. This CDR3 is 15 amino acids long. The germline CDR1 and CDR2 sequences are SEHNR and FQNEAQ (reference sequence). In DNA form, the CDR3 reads TGTGCCAGCAGCTTTGCTAGCGGACCCTCCTACGAGCAGTACTTC. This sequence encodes CASSFASGPSYEQYF.

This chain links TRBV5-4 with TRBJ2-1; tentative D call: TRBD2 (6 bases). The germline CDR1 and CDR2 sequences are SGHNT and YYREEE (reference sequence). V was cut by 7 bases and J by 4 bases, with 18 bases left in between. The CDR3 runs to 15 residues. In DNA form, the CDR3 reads TGTGCCAGCCGAAATGGCGGGACCCTATACAATGAGCAGTTCTTC. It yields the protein CASRNGGTLYNEQFF. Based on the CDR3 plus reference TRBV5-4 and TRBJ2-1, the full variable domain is ETGVTQSPTHLIKTRGQQVTLRCSSQSGHNTVSWYQQALGQGPQFIFQYYREEENGRGNFPPRFSGLQFPNYSSELNVNALELDDSALYLCASRNGGTLYNEQFFGPGTRLTVL.

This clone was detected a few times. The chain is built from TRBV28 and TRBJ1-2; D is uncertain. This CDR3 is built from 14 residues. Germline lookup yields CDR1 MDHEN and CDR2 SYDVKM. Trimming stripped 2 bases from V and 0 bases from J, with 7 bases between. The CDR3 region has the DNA TGTGCCAGCAGTTTAGTACAGTCTAACTATGGCTACACCTTC. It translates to CASSLVQSNYGYTF.

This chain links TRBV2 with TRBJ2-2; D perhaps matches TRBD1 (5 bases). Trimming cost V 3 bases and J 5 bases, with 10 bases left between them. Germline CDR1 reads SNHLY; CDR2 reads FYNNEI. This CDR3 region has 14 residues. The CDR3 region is CASSDRVWTGELFF. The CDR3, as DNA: TGTGCCAGCAGTGACAGGGTTTGGACCGGGGAGCTGTTTTTT.

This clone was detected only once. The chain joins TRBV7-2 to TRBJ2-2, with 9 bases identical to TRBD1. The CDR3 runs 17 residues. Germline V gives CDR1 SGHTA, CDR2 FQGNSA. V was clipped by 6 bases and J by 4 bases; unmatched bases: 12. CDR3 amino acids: CASSNNRGLTRTGELFF. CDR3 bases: TGTGCCAGCAGTAATAACAGGGGGCTAACTCGCACCGGGGAGCTGTTTTTT.

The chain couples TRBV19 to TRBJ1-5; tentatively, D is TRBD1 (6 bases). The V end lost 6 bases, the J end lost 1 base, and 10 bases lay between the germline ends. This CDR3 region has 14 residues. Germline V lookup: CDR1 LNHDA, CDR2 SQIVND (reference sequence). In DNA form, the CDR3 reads TGTGCCAGTAGGGTGGGGGCAAGCAATCAGCCCCAGCATTTT. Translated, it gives CASRVGASNQPQHF.

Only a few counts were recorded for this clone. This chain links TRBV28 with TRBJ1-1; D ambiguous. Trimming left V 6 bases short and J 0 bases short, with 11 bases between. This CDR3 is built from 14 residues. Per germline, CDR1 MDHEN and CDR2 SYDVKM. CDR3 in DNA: TGTGCCAGCAGAACCACATACATGAACACTGAAGCTTTCTTT. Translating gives CASRTTYMNTEAFF.

The CDR3 nucleotides are TGTGCCAGCAGCCAAGATCGTCCGGTCACCGGGGAGCTGTTTTTT. Residues: CASSQDRPVTGELFF. This rearrangement joins TRBV14 to TRBJ2-2; unclear D gene. CDR1 SGHDN and CDR2 FVKESK come from the germline V gene. V lost 0 bases to trimming and J lost 4 bases, with 9 bases between them. CDR3 size: 15 residues.

As DNA, the CDR3 is TGTGCCAGCAGGGGAGATGCTACGCAGTATTTT. Translating it yields CASRGDATQYF. The V gene is TRBV2, the J gene TRBJ2-3; D possibly corresponds to TRBD2 (5 bases). V gave up 6 bases and J gave up 8 bases, with 9 bases separating them. The CDR3 spans 11 residues. Germline V gives CDR1 SNHLY, CDR2 FYNNEI.

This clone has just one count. The CDR3 loop reads CASHGMVGQGQFTF. CDR3 sequence (DNA): TGTGCCTCCCATGGGATGGTGGGACAGGGGCAGTTCACCTTC. This chain joins TRBV19 and TRBJ1-2, with 10 bases matching TRBD1. V shed 11 bases, J shed 13 bases, and the junction held 19 bases outside the gene matches. The CDR3 has 14 amino acids. Germline lookup yields CDR1 LNHDA and CDR2 SQIVND (reference sequence).

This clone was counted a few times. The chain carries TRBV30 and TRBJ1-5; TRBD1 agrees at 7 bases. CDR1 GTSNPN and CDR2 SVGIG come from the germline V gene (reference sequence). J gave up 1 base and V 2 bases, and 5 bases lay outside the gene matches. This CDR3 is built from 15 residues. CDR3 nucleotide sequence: TGTGCCTGGAGTACAGGGGACGGAAGCAATCAGCCCCAGCATTTT. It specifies CAWSTGDGSNQPQHF. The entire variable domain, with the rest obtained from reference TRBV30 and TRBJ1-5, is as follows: SQTIHQWPATLVQPVGSPLSLECTVEGTSNPNLYWYRQAAGRGLQLLFYSVGIGQISSEVPQNLSASRPQDRQFILSSKKLLLSDSGFYLCAWSTGDGSNQPQHFGDGTRLSIL.

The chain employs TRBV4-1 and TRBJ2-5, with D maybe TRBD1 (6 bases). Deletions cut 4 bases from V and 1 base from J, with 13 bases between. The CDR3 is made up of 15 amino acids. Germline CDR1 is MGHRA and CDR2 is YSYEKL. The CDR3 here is CASSRLTGTQETQYF. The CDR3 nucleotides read TGCGCCAGCAGCCGACTTACAGGGACCCAAGAGACCCAGTACTTC.

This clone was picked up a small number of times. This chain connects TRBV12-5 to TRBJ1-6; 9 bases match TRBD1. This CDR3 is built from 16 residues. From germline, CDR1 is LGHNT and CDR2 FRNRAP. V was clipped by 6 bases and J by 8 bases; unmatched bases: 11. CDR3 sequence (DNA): TGTGCTAGTGGCCCAGGGCCGGGACAGGGATATTCACCCCTCCACTTT. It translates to CASGPGPGQGYSPLHF.

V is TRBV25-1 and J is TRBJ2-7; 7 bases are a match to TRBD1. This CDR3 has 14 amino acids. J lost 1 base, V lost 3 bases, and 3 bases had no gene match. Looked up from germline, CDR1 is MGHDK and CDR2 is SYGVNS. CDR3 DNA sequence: TGTGCCAGCAGTGAGGGACAGTATTCCTACGAGCAGTACTTC. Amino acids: CASSEGQYSYEQYF.